A selection of T cell receptor beta chains follows, all from one sample in a study of T cells in Graves' hyperthyroidism and ophthalmopathy. TCRdb re-called the multiplex PCR reads with MiXCR, one entry per CDR3 protein. The repertoire holds 400,000 to 600,000 distinct CDR3 sequences, about 16% seen once, with 25% to 35% in the top ten. The sample comprised blood. Receptor source: a woman younger than 45 with Graves' ophthalmopathy. CDR3s include the opening cysteine and the closing phenylalanine or tryptophan. The D gene is left open where the match is weak. Clone sizes are given selectively: once, few, many, or a class where the clone is expanded.

j_gene: TRBJ1-1; d_gene: NA; abundance: few; v_gene: TRBV4-1; CDR3aa: CASSQGADSTEAFF; CDR3nt: TGCGCCAGCAGCCAAGGGGCAGACAGCACTGAAGCTTTCTTT
j_gene: TRBJ1-2; d_gene: NA; abundance: many; v_gene: TRBV29-1; CDR3aa: CSVGQGIANYGYTF; CDR3nt: TGCAGCGTTGGCCAGGGTATTGCTAACTATGGCTACACCTTC
j_gene: TRBJ2-7; d_gene: NA; abundance: NA; v_gene: TRBV12-3/TRBV12-4; CDR3aa: CASSLGIRYEQYF; CDR3nt: TGTGCCAGCAGTTTAGGGATTCGGTACGAGCAGTACTTC
j_gene: TRBJ2-4; d_gene: TRBD2; abundance: few; v_gene: TRBV9; CDR3aa: CASSPPGTSGKNIQYF; CDR3nt: TGTGCCAGCAGCCCTCCGGGGACTAGCGGGAAGAATATTCAGTACTTC
j_gene: TRBJ1-6; d_gene: NA; abundance: many; v_gene: TRBV12-3/TRBV12-4; CDR3aa: CASSPEQGRSPLHF; CDR3nt: TGTGCCAGCAGTCCCGAGCAGGGGCGGTCACCCCTCCACTTT
j_gene: TRBJ2-3; d_gene: TRBD2; abundance: NA; v_gene: TRBV20-1; CDR3aa: CSARPAGEGDTQYF; CDR3nt: TGCAGTGCTAGACCAGCGGGAGAAGGTGATACGCAGTATTTT
j_gene: TRBJ2-1; d_gene: TRBD2; abundance: many; v_gene: TRBV2; CDR3aa: CASSEKVRLAGPPEQFF; CDR3nt: TGTGCCAGCAGTGAAAAGGTACGGCTAGCGGGACCGCCTGAGCAGTTCTTC
j_gene: TRBJ1-1; d_gene: NA; abundance: NA; v_gene: TRBV6-1; CDR3aa: CASRDGTTAYQKNTEAFF; CDR3nt: TGTGCCAGCAGGGACGGGACCACGGCCTACCAAAAAAACACTGAAGCTTTCTTT
j_gene: TRBJ2-5; d_gene: TRBD2; abundance: many; v_gene: TRBV4-1; CDR3aa: CASSHEKGRLAGQETQYF; CDR3nt: TGCGCCAGCAGCCACGAGAAGGGTCGACTAGCGGGGCAAGAGACCCAGTACTTC
j_gene: TRBJ2-1; d_gene: NA; abundance: many; v_gene: TRBV29-1; CDR3aa: CSVEGQSLNEQFF; CDR3nt: TGCAGCGTTGAAGGCCAGAGCCTCAATGAGCAGTTCTTC
j_gene: TRBJ2-3; d_gene: NA; abundance: many; v_gene: TRBV10-1; CDR3aa: CASSSTARPTDTQYF; CDR3nt: TGCGCCAGCAGCTCGACTGCTCGGCCGACAGATACGCAGTATTTT
j_gene: TRBJ2-7; d_gene: NA; abundance: NA; v_gene: TRBV30; CDR3aa: CAWSVGTTGSYEQYF; CDR3nt: TGTGCCTGGAGTGTTGGGACCACGGGCTCCTACGAGCAGTACTTC
j_gene: TRBJ2-7; d_gene: TRBD1; abundance: many; v_gene: TRBV6-1; CDR3aa: CASRRDRYEQYF; CDR3nt: TGTGCCAGCAGAAGGGACAGATACGAGCAGTACTTC
j_gene: TRBJ2-2; d_gene: TRBD2; abundance: few; v_gene: TRBV27; CDR3aa: CASSFGGSRYTGELFF; CDR3nt: TGTGCCAGCAGTTTCGGCGGGAGTAGATACACCGGGGAGCTGTTTTTT
j_gene: TRBJ1-1; d_gene: NA; abundance: many; v_gene: TRBV30; CDR3aa: CAWMGLGPREAFF; CDR3nt: TGTGCCTGGATGGGACTGGGACCGCGGGAAGCTTTCTTT
j_gene: TRBJ2-5; d_gene: TRBD2; abundance: NA; v_gene: TRBV3-1; CDR3aa: CATVSGRGRETQYF; CDR3nt: TGTGCCACAGTTAGCGGGAGGGGCCGGGAGACCCAGTACTTC
j_gene: TRBJ2-3; d_gene: NA; abundance: NA; v_gene: TRBV29-1; CDR3aa: CSVQETDTQYF; CDR3nt: TGCAGCGTTCAAGAGACAGATACGCAGTATTTT
j_gene: TRBJ2-7; d_gene: TRBD1; abundance: few; v_gene: TRBV29-1; CDR3aa: CSVEGWRDRVGYEQYF; CDR3nt: TGCAGCGTTGAAGGTTGGAGGGACAGGGTCGGGTACGAGCAGTACTTC
j_gene: TRBJ2-3; d_gene: TRBD1; abundance: many; v_gene: TRBV20-1; CDR3aa: CSAQTGWEKADTQYF; CDR3nt: TGCAGTGCTCAGACAGGGTGGGAGAAGGCAGATACGCAGTATTTT
j_gene: TRBJ1-5; d_gene: NA; abundance: many; v_gene: TRBV11-2; CDR3aa: CASSLGPAQPQHF; CDR3nt: TGTGCCAGCAGCTTAGGGCCAGCACAGCCCCAGCATTTT
j_gene: TRBJ2-3; d_gene: NA; abundance: few; v_gene: TRBV6-1; CDR3aa: CASRVAIGTDTQYF; CDR3nt: TGTGCCAGCAGGGTAGCGATTGGGACAGATACGCAGTATTTT
j_gene: TRBJ2-3; d_gene: NA; abundance: NA; v_gene: TRBV19; CDR3aa: CASSMTGLATDTQYF; CDR3nt: TGTGCCAGTAGTATGACGGGACTTGCGACAGATACGCAGTATTTT
j_gene: TRBJ2-3; d_gene: NA; abundance: NA; v_gene: TRBV7-9; CDR3aa: CASSRLRNTDTQYF; CDR3nt: TGTGCCAGCAGCAGACTCCGCAACACAGATACGCAGTATTTT
j_gene: TRBJ1-5; d_gene: NA; abundance: NA; v_gene: TRBV19; CDR3aa: CASERGGSNQPQHF; CDR3nt: TGTGCCAGTGAACGGGGAGGCTCCAATCAGCCCCAGCATTTT
j_gene: TRBJ2-5; d_gene: NA; abundance: NA; v_gene: TRBV27; CDR3aa: CASSPVSAQTQYF; CDR3nt: TGTGCCAGCAGTCCCGTTTCGGCCCAGACCCAGTACTTC
j_gene: TRBJ2-1; d_gene: TRBD1; abundance: many; v_gene: TRBV30; CDR3aa: CAWSEGAYGNEQFF; CDR3nt: TGTGCCTGGAGTGAGGGGGCTTACGGGAATGAGCAGTTCTTC
j_gene: TRBJ1-6; d_gene: NA; abundance: many; v_gene: TRBV20-1; CDR3aa: CSARGLNSPLHF; CDR3nt: TGCAGTGCTAGAGGACTTAATTCACCCCTCCACTTT
j_gene: TRBJ2-1; d_gene: NA; abundance: many; v_gene: TRBV7-3; CDR3aa: CASSLGSTENEQFF; CDR3nt: TGTGCCAGCAGCTTAGGATCGACTGAGAATGAGCAGTTCTTC
j_gene: TRBJ2-3; d_gene: TRBD2; abundance: NA; v_gene: TRBV6-2/TRBV6-3; CDR3aa: CASSYSLAGTTQYF; CDR3nt: TGTGCCAGCAGTTACTCGCTAGCGGGAACTACGCAGTATTTT